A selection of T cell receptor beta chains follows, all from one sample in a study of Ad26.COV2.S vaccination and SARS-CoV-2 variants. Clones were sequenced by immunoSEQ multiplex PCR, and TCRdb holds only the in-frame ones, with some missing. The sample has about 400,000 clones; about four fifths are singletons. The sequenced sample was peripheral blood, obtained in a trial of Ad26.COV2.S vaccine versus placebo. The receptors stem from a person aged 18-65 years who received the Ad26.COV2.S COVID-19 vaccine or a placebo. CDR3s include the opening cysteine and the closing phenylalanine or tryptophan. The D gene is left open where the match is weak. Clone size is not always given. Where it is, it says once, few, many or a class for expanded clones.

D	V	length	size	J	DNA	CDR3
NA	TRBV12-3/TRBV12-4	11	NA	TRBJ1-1	TGTGCCAGCAGTTGGAACACTGAAGCTTTCTTT	CASSWNTEAFF
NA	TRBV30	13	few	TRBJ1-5	TGTGCCTGGAGTGTTCAGCCGGAGCAGCCCCAGCATTTT	CAWSVQPEQPQHF
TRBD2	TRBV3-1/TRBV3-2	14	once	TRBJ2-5	TGTGCCAGCAGCCGGACTAGCGAGGGGGGGACCCAGTACTTC	CASSRTSEGGTQYF
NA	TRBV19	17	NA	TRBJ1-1	TGTGCCAGTAGTATTCGCAGGGTGCTGGGGAGGAACACTGAAGCTTTCTTT	CASSIRRVLGRNTEAFF
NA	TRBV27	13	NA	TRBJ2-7	TGTGCCAGCAGTTTGGGGGGGCGGCTCGAGCAGTACTTC	CASSLGGRLEQYF
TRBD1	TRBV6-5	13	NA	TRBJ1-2	TGTGCCAGCAGCTTGGACAGGGGTTATGGCTACACCTTC	CASSLDRGYGYTF
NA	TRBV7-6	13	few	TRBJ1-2	TGTGCCAGCAGCTTAAGGGAGGGGGGAGGCTACACCTTC	CASSLREGGGYTF
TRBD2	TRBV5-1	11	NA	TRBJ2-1	TGCGCCAGCAGCCTGAGCGGGAGTAAGGTCTTC	CASSLSGSKVF
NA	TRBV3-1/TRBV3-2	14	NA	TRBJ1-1	TGTGCCAGCAGCCAAGCTGGGGGGGGCACTGAAGCTTTCTTT	CASSQAGGGTEAFF
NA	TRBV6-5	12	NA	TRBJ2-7	TGTGCCAGCAGTTGGACGGGATACGAGCAGTACTTC	CASSWTGYEQYF
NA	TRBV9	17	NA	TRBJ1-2	TGTGCCAGCAGCGTAAGCTCAGCTTCTCATCCTCTCTATGGCTACACCTTC	CASSVSSASHPLYGYTF
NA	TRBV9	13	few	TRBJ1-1	TGTGCCAGCAGCGTACTAGGGATCACTGAAGCTTTCTTT	CASSVLGITEAFF
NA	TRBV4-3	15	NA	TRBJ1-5	TGCGCCAGCAGCCAAACCTATCATAGCAATCAGCCCCAGCATTTT	CASSQTYHSNQPQHF
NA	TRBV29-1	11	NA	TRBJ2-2	TGCAGCGGTGGGGATACCGGGGAGCTGTTTTTT	CSGGDTGELFF
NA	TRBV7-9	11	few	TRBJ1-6	TGTGCCAGCAGCTTACATTCACCCCTCCACTTT	CASSLHSPLHF
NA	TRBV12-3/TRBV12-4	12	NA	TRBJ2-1	TGTGCCAGCAGTCCCTCATGGACTCAGCAGTTCTTC	CASSPSWTQQFF
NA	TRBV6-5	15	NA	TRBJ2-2	TGTGCCAGCAGTTACGGGGGATCCACCACCGGGGAGCTGTTTTTT	CASSYGGSTTGELFF
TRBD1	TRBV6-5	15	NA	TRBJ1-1	TGTGCCAGCAGTCCGATCCGACAGGGCGGCACTGAAGCTTTCTTT	CASSPIRQGGTEAFF
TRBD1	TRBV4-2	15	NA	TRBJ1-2	TGTGCCAGCAGCCAAGGGACAGGGGGCTCCTATGGCTACACCTTC	CASSQGTGGSYGYTF
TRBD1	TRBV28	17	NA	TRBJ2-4	TGTGCCAGATGGGATAGGGGGCCCTATGCCCCCAAAAACATTCAGTACTTC	CARWDRGPYAPKNIQYF
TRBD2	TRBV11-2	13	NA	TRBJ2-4	TGTGCCAGCAGCTTAGTTGCTAGCGGGAAGGAGTACTTC	CASSLVASGKEYF
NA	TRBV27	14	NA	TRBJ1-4	TGTGCCAGCAGCCCTGGGGGGTTGGTAGAAAAACTGTTTTTT	CASSPGGLVEKLFF
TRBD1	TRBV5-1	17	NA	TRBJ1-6	TGCGCCAGCAGCCTGACAGGGATCAGCTCCTATAATTCACCCCTCCACTTT	CASSLTGISSYNSPLHF
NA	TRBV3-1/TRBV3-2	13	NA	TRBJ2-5	TGTGCCAGCAGCCAACAGGGGTTGGAGACCCAGTACTTC	CASSQQGLETQYF
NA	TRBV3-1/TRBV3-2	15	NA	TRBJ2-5	TGTGCCAGCAGCCAGAGGGACCGGGACACAGAGACCCAGTACTTC	CASSQRDRDTETQYF
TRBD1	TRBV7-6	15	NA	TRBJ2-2	TGTGCCAGCAGCCCCCGCAGGGGGTCGATCGGGGAGCTGTTTTTT	CASSPRRGSIGELFF
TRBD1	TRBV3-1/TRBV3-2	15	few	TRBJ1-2	TGTGCCAGCAGCCTCCGCACAACAGGGGGCTATGGCTACACCTTC	CASSLRTTGGYGYTF
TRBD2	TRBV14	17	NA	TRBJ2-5	TGTGCCAGCAGCCCCTATATATCTAGCGGGAACCAAGAGACCCAGTACTTC	CASSPYISSGNQETQYF
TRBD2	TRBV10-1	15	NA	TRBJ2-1	TGCGCCAGCAGTGAACGGACTAGCGGGAGAGTCGAGCAGTTCTTC	CASSERTSGRVEQFF
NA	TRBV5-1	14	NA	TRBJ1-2	TGCGCCAGCAGCTTGGGGACGCCCTTCGATGGGAACACCTTC	CASSLGTPFDGNTF
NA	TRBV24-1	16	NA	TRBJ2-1	TGTGCCACCAGTGACCACGGACGGAGCAAATACAATGAGCAGTTCTTC	CATSDHGRSKYNEQFF
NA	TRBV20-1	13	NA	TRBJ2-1	TGCAGTGCTAGTCTTCACACACACAATGAGCAGTTCTTC	CSASLHTHNEQFF
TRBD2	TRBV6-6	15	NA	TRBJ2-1	TGTGCCAGCAGTCGACTAGCGGGAATACGTAATGAGCAGTTCTTC	CASSRLAGIRNEQFF
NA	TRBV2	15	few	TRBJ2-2	TGTGCCAGCAGTGAGGCTCAGGGATACACCGGGGAGCTGTTTTTT	CASSEAQGYTGELFF
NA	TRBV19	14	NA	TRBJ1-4	TGTGCCAGTAGTATAACCACGACTAATGAAAAACTGTTTTTT	CASSITTTNEKLFF
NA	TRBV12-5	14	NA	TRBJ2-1	TGTGCTAGTGGTTTGGAGACCCCCATCGGTGAGCAGTTCTTC	CASGLETPIGEQFF
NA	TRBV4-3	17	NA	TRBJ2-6	TGCGCCAGCAGCCAAGGGCAGCCCCTTGGAGGGGCCAACGTCCTGACTTTC	CASSQGQPLGGANVLTF
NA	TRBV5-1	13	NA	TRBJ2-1	TGCGCCAGCAGCCTCCAACCTACCAATGAGCAGTTCTTC	CASSLQPTNEQFF
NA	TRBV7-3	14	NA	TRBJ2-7	TGTGCCAGCAGCTCGGTGGGCGGTCCCTACGAGCAGTACTTC	CASSSVGGPYEQYF
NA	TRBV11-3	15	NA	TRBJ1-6	TGTGCCAGCAGACCTGGGACTGGGCCCAATTCGCCCCTCCACTTT	CASRPGTGPNSPLHF
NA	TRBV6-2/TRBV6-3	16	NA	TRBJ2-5	TGTGCCAGCAGTGCGGGCCCGGGACGGAACCAAGAGACCCAGTACTTC	CASSAGPGRNQETQYF
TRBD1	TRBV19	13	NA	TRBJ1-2	TGTGCCAGTAGTAGGGACAGTAACTATGGCTACACCTTC	CASSRDSNYGYTF
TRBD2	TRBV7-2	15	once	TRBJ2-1	TGTGCCAGCAGTTTAGCGGGGAACTCCTACAATGAGCAGTTCTTC	CASSLAGNSYNEQFF
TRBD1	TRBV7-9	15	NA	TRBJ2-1	TGTGCCAGCAACCTCAGGGGGAGCTCCTACAATGAGCAGTTCTTC	CASNLRGSSYNEQFF
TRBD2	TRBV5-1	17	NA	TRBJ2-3	TGCGCCAGCAGCTTGGGAGGACTAGCGGGAGGAGCAGATACGCAGTATTTT	CASSLGGLAGGADTQYF
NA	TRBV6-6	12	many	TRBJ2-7	TGTGCCAGCAGATTAGCGGCCTACGAGCAGTACTTC	CASRLAAYEQYF
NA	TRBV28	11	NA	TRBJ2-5	TGTGCCAGCAGACTGGAAGAGACCCAGTACTTC	CASRLEETQYF
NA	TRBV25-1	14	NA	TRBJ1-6	TGTGCCAGCGGGGCGGGATCCTATAATTCACCCCTCCACTTT	CASGAGSYNSPLHF
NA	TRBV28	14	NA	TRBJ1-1	TGTGCCAGCAGTTTTTCGGGGCTGAACACTGAAGCTTTCTTT	CASSFSGLNTEAFF
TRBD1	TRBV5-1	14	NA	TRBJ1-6	TGCGCCAGCAGCTTGGGACAGGGGAATTCACCCCTCCACTTT	CASSLGQGNSPLHF
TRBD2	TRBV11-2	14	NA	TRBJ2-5	TGTGCCAGCAGCTCCCGACTAGCGGAAGAGACCCAGTACTTC	CASSSRLAEETQYF
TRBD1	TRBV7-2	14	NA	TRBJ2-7	TGTGCCAGCAGCTTGGTAGGGACAGTGGGCGAGCAGTACTTC	CASSLVGTVGEQYF
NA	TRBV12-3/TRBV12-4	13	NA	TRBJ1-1	TGTGCCAGCAGTTTTGGCGGAAACACTGAAGCTTTCTTT	CASSFGGNTEAFF
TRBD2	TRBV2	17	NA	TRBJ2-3	TGTGCCAGCAGAGGATTATTAGCGGGGGAGGGGAAAGATACGCAGTATTTT	CASRGLLAGEGKDTQYF
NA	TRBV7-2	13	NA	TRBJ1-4	TGTGCCAGCAGCCTCCCGGGCCCCGAAAAACTGTTTTTT	CASSLPGPEKLFF